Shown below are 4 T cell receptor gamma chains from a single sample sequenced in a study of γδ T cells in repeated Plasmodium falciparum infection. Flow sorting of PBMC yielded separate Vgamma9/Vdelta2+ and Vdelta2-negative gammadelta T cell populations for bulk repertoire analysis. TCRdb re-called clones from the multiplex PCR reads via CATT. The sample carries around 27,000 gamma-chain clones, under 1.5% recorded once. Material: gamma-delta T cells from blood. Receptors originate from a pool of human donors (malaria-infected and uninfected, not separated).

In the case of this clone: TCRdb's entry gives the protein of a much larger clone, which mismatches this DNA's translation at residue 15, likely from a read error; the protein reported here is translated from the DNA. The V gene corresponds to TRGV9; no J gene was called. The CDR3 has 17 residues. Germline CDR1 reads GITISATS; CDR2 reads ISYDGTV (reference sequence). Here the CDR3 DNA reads TGTGCCTTGTGGGAGCTACCAACAGGGTTGGGCAAAAAAATCAGGGTATTT. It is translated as CALWELPTGLGKKIRVF.

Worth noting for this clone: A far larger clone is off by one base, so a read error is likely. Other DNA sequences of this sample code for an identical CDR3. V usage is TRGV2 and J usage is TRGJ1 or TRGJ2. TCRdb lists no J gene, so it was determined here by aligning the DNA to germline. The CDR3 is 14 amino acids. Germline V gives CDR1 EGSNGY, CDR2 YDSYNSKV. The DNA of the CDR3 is TGCGCCACCTGGGACGGATTAACGCATTATAAGAAACTCTTT. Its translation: CATWDGLTHYKKLF.

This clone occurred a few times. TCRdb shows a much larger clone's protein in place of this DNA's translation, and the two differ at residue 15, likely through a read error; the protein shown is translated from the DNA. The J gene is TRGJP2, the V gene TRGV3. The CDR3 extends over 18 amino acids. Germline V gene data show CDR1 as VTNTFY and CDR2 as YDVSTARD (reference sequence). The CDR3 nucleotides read TGTGCCACCTGGGACAGGCCTTGGGGGTATAGTAGTGATTGGAACAAGACGTTT. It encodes CATWDRPWGYSSDWNKTF.

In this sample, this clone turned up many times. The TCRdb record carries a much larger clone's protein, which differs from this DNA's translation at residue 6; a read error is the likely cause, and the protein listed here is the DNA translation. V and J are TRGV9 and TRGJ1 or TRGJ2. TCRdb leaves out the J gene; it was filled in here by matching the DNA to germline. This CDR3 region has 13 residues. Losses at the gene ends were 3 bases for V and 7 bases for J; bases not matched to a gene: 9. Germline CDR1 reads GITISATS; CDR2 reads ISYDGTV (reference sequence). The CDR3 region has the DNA TGTGCCTTGTGGGAGATACCGAAATATAAGAAACTCTTT. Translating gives CALWEIPKYKKLF.